Detailed here is one T cell receptor beta chain. TCRdb's copy holds only in-frame clones and misses some; the assay was immunoSEQ multiplex PCR. The table has 90,000 to 150,000 clones, about 87% seen once; the top ten hold roughly 3.4%. CDR1 SGHNT and CDR2 YENEEA come from the germline V gene. Trimming shortened V by 4 bases and J by 0 bases, and 13 bases separated the two germline ends. This CDR3 has 15 residues. The sample is drawn from a study of control samples from healthy donors and cancer patients. This TCR came from a man in his forties in good health. Source material: blood. The chain combines TRBV11-3 with TRBJ2-7, with D perhaps TRBD2 (6 bases). As DNA, the CDR3 is TGTGCCAGCAGCTCGACTAGGTTAAACTCCTACGAGCAGTACTTC. Residues: CASSSTRLNSYEQYF.